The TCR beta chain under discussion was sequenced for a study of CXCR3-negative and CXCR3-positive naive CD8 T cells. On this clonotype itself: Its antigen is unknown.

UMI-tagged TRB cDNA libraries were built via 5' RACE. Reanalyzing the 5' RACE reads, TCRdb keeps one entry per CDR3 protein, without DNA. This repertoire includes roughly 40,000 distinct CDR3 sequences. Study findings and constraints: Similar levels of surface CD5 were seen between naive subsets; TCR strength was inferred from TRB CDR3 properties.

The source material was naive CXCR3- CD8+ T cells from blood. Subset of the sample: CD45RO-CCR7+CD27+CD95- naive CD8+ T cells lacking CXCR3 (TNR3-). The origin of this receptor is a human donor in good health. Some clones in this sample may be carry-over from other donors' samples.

CDR3 loop: CASSLDGTGLEAFF. The V and J genes are TRBV13 and TRBJ1-1. Germline V lookup: CDR1 PRHDT, CDR2 FYEKMQ (reference sequence). The CDR3 is made up of 14 amino acids.